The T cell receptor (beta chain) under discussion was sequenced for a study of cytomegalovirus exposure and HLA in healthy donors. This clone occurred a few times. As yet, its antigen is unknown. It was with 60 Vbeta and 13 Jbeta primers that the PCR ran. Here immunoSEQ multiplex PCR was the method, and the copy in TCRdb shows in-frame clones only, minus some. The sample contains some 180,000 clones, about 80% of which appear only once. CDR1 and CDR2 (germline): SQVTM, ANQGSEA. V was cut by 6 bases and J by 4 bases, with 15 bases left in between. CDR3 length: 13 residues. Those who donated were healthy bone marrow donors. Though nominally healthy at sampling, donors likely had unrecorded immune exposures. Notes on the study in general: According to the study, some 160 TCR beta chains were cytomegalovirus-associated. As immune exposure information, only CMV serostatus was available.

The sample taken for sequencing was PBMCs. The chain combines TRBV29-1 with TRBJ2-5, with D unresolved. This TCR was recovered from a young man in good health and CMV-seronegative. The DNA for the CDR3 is TGCAGCGTCGAGGTGGGTGGTGGAGAGACCCAGTACTTC. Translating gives CSVEVGGGETQYF.